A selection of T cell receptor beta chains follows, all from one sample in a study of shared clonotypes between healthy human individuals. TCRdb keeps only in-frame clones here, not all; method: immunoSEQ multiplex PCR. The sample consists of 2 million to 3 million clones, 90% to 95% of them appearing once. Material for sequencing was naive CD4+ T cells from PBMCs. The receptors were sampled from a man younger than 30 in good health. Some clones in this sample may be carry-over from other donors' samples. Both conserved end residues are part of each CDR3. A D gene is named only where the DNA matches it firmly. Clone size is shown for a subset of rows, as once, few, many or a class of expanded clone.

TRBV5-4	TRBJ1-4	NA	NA	TGTGCCAGCAGCTTGGTAGGGGTTGAAAAACTGTTTTTT	CASSLVGVEKLFF
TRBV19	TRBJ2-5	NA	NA	TGTGCCAGTAGTAGGAGAGAGACCCAGTACTTC	CASSRRETQYF
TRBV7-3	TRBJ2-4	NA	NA	TGTGCCAGCAGCTCCGGAGAGCGGAACATTCAGTACTTC	CASSSGERNIQYF
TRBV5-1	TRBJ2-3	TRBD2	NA	TGCGCCAGCAGCTGGGGGACTAGCGGTCCAGATACGCAGTATTTT	CASSWGTSGPDTQYF
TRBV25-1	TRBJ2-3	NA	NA	TGTGCCAGCAGCGAGTCGCCTTGGAGGGATACGCAGTATTTT	CASSESPWRDTQYF
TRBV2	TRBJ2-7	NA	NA	TGTGCCAGCAGCCCTACCTACGAGCAGTACTTC	CASSPTYEQYF
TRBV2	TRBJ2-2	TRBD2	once	TGTGCCAGCAGTGACGGGCTAGCGGGAGTGTGGAACACCGGGGAGCTGTTTTTT	CASSDGLAGVWNTGELFF
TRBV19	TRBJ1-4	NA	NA	NA	CASSIPRRPTNEKLFFNEKLFF
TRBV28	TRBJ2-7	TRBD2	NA	TGTGCCAGCAGTTTAGCGGGAGGGCTCTACGAGCAGTACTTC	CASSLAGGLYEQYF
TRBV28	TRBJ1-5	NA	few	TGTGCCAGCAGTTTAGTAGGTTACCAGCCCCAGCATTTT	CASSLVGYQPQHF
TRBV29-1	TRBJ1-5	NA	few	TGCAGCGTTGGGTGGGGGAGCAATCAGCCCCAGCATTTT	CSVGWGSNQPQHF
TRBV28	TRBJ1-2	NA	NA	TGTGCCAGCTGCCAAAAACCGCTACTCTATGGCTACACCTTC	CASCQKPLLYGYTF
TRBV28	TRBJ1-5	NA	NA	TGTGCCAGTAAAACAGATTATAGCAATCAGCCCCAGCATTTT	CASKTDYSNQPQHF
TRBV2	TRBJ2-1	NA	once	TGTGCCAGCAGTGGAGGGGGGACTGCACCTCTCGGGCACAATGAGCAGTTCTTC	CASSGGGTAPLGHNEQFF
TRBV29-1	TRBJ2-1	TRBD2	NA	TGCAGCGTGAGCGGGAGGGCCACCAATGAGCAGTTCTTC	CSVSGRATNEQFF
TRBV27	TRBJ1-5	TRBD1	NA	TGTGCCAGCAGACCCAGGGGGACGTCGAGCAATCAGCCCCAGCATTTT	CASRPRGTSSNQPQHF
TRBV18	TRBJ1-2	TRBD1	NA	TGTGCCAGCTCCCCGTTTGGGACAGGGGGCTCCTCAGGCTATGGCTACACCTTC	CASSPFGTGGSSGYGYTF
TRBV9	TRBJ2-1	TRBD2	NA	TGTGCCAGCTCCGAAGAGCGGGGGGGCTACAATGAGCAGTTCTTC	CASSEERGGYNEQFF
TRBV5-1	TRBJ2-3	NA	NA	TGCGCCAGCAGCTTTCTCCAAGGAGGATTTGGAGATACGCAGTATTTT	CASSFLQGGFGDTQYF
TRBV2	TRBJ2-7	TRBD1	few	TGTGCCAGCAGGGACAGGACCTACGAGCAGTACTTC	CASRDRTYEQYF
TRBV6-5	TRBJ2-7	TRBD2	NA	TGTGCCAGCAGCCGAGGACTAGCGGGGACCTACGAGCAGTACTTC	CASSRGLAGTYEQYF
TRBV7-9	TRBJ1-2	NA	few	TGTGCCAGCAGCGTCGCGTGGGCTAACTATGGCTACACCTTC	CASSVAWANYGYTF